The 17 T cell receptor beta chains in this list originate from one sample, sequenced in a study of T-cell memory formation after mild COVID-19. One entry per CDR3 protein results from TCRdb running MiXCR on the 5' RACE reads. Among around 90,000 distinct CDR3 sequences, over 13% were seen once, and the ten largest hold 39%. The sequencing input was PBMCs or a T cell subset sorted from them (not recorded which). The receptors here all came from a man aged 18 to 35 who had mild COVID-19 (a few samples of this study predate the infection). Cell type and time point are not known.

The chain joins TRBV6-6 to TRBJ2-3; unclear D gene. The germline V gene encodes CDR1 MNHNY and CDR2 SVGAGI (reference sequence). The CDR3 sequence is 15 residues long. The ends were cut back, 2 bases at V and 6 bases at J, with 15 bases in the middle. The CDR3 sequence: CASSYAYPLQDTQYF. CDR3 sequence (DNA): TGTGCCAGCAGTTACGCGTACCCGTTGCAGGATACGCAGTATTTT.

The CDR3 loop reads CASSLAGGLGNALEQFF. The DNA of the CDR3 is TGTGCCAGCAGCTTAGCGGGGGGGCTAGGCAACGCACTCGAGCAGTTCTTC. The V gene is TRBV11-1, the J gene TRBJ2-1; D may be TRBD2 (7 bases). Germline CDR1 SGHAT, CDR2 FQDESV (reference sequence). V dropped 0 bases and J dropped 10 bases, with 22 bases sitting between them. The CDR3 has 17 amino acids. The variable domain in full, with the rest retrieved from reference TRBV11-1 and TRBJ2-1, is EAEVAQSPRYKITEKSQAVAFWCDPISGHATLYWYRQILGQGPELLVQFQDESVVDDSQLPKDRFSAERLKGVDSTLKIQPAELGDSAMYLCASSLAGGLGNALEQFFGPGTRLTVL.

CDR3 DNA: TGTGCCAGCAGCTTGGGACCGACGGAGTTCTTC. This gives the protein CASSLGPTEFF. This chain uses TRBV7-9 with TRBJ2-1; perhaps D is TRBD1 or TRBD2 (5 bases each). The V gene lost 3 bases and the J gene lost 14 bases, with 11 bases spanning the gap. Germline CDR1 reads SEHNR; CDR2 reads FQNEAQ (reference sequence). This CDR3 is built from 11 residues. The variable domain in full, completed from reference TRBV7-9 and TRBJ2-1, reads DTGVSQNPRHKITKRGQNVTFRCDPISEHNRLYWYRQTLGQGPEFLTYFQNEAQLEKSRLLSDRFSAERPKGSFSTLEIQRTEQGDSAMYLCASSLGPTEFFGPGTRLTVL.

Details on this clonotype: One end of the junction does not line up with germline, which may come from a read error. The V and J genes are TRBV7-2 and TRBJ2-3; TRBD1 matches at 8 bases. The germline V gene encodes CDR1 SGHTA and CDR2 FQGNSA. The CDR3 extends over 13 amino acids. The CDR3 loop is CASSPGGTGTQYF. Here the CDR3 DNA reads TGTGCCAGCAGCCCAGGGGGCACAGGTACGCAGTATTTT.

The sample holds many counts of this clonotype. This sequence joins TRBV5-4 and TRBJ2-3, with D perhaps matching TRBD2 (5 bases). Trimming cost V 1 base and J 3 bases, with 6 bases left between them. The CDR3 is made up of 13 amino acids. CDR1 is SGHNT and CDR2 is YYREEE in the germline V gene (reference sequence). CDR3 sequence (DNA): TGTGCCAGCAGCTTGTCGGGAACAGATACGCAGTATTTT. It yields the protein CASSLSGTDTQYF.

The chain recombines TRBV5-5 with TRBJ1-2; D uncertain. Trimming stripped 0 bases from V and 3 bases from J, with 6 bases between. CDR3 length: 13 amino acids. Looked up from germline, CDR1 is SGHKS and CDR2 is YYEKEE (reference sequence). The CDR3 is CASSLEFDYGYTF. The CDR3 DNA sequence: TGTGCCAGCAGCTTGGAATTCGACTATGGCTACACCTTC.

The chain recombines TRBV2 with TRBJ2-5, with a tentative D call TRBD1 (6 bases). This CDR3 contains 15 residues. V lost 2 bases and J lost 1, with 11 bases in between. Germline assignment: CDR1 SNHLY and CDR2 FYNNEI. The CDR3 loop reads CASSELYRVQETQYF. Written as DNA, the CDR3 is TGTGCCAGCAGTGAATTGTACAGGGTCCAAGAGACCCAGTACTTC.

This clonotype was counted only a few times. The chain carries TRBV6-5 and TRBJ2-1; D is undetermined. V lost 3 bases, J lost 4 bases, and 4 bases lay in between. The germline V gene encodes CDR1 MNHEY and CDR2 SVGAGI. This CDR3 has 12 amino acids. CDR3 sequence reads: CASSYGYNEQFF. The CDR3 coding sequence is TGTGCCAGCAGTTATGGGTACAATGAGCAGTTCTTC.

This clonotype was detected a few times. The chain links TRBV4-3 to TRBJ2-6, with D hard to call. This CDR3 comprises 16 residues. Per the germline V gene, CDR1 is LGHNA and CDR2 is YSLEER. The V end was cut by 2 bases, the J end by 2 bases, with 10 bases between. CDR3 amino acids: CASSQSSGAGANVLTF. As DNA, the CDR3 is TGCGCCAGCAGCCAATCTTCCGGAGCTGGGGCCAACGTCCTGACTTTC.

This chain connects TRBV7-2 to TRBJ1-1, with a weak D call TRBD1 (5 bases). Germline CDR1 SGHTA, CDR2 FQGNSA. The V end was cut by 3 bases, the J end by 10 bases, with 12 bases between. CDR3 length: 12 residues. Here the CDR3 DNA reads TGTGCCAGCAGCTTGGGGCCTCCCGGAGCTTTCTTT. Its protein product is CASSLGPPGAFF.

V and J are TRBV7-9 and TRBJ1-2; maybe TRBD1 (6 bases). V was cut by 6 bases and J by 0 bases, with 29 bases left in between. The CDR3 contains 20 residues. The germline V gene has CDR1 SEHNR and CDR2 FQNEAQ (reference sequence). This CDR3 is CASRSWAVGDKGMTNYGYTF. Written as DNA, the CDR3 is TGTGCCAGCAGATCCTGGGCGGTCGGGGACAAGGGGATGACTAACTATGGCTACACCTTC.

The J gene is TRBJ1-1, the V gene TRBV29-1; maybe TRBD1 (6 bases). Germline CDR1 reads SQVTM; CDR2 reads ANQGSEA. CDR3 length: 12 residues. V shed 8 bases and J shed 6 bases, with 16 bases lying between them. DNA of the CDR3: TGCAGCCTGGGGAGGGCAGGGGCTGAAGCTTTCTTT. This gives the protein CSLGRAGAEAFF. Filled out from reference TRBV29-1 and TRBJ1-1, the complete variable domain reads SAVISQKPSRDICQRGTSLTIQCQVDSQVTMMFWYRQQPGQSLTLIATANQGSEATYESGFVIDKFPISRPNLTFSTLTVSNMSPEDSSIYLCSLGRAGAEAFFGQGTRLTVV.

In this sample, this clonotype turned up many times. This chain links TRBV9 with TRBJ1-2; 8 nucleotides agree with TRBD1. The CDR3 is made up of 16 amino acids. J gave up 2 bases and V 4 bases, and 10 bases lay outside the gene matches. Germline V lookup: CDR1 SGDLS, CDR2 YYNGEE. The CDR3 DNA reads TGTGCCAGCAGCCCATGGACAGGGACGATGAACTATGGCTACACCTTC. Translated: CASSPWTGTMNYGYTF.

This clonotype appeared a few times. The chain is built from TRBV5-1 and TRBJ2-6, with D unresolved. Germline lookup yields CDR1 SGHRS and CDR2 YFSETQ. Trimming cost V 5 bases and J 2 bases, with 8 bases left between them. This CDR3 is 14 amino acids long. The CDR3 region is CASRSGAGANVLTF. The DNA of the CDR3 is TGCGCCAGCAGATCGGGTGCTGGGGCCAACGTCCTGACTTTC.

The chain combines TRBV20-1 with TRBJ2-1; 11 nucleotides align to TRBD1. Germline loops: CDR1 DFQATT, CDR2 SNEGSKA (reference sequence). The CDR3 spans 12 residues. As DNA, the CDR3 is TGCACCCCGGACAGGGGGCGAGATGAGCAGTTCTTC. Amino acid sequence: CTPDRGRDEQFF.

The chain recombines TRBV6-5 with TRBJ1-6; the D gene is possibly TRBD1 (6 bases). Germline V gives CDR1 MNHEY, CDR2 SVGAGI. This CDR3 spans 14 amino acids. V was pared by 5 bases and J by 9 bases, with 14 bases between. CDR3 in amino acids: CASSDTGFPSPLHF. The DNA of the CDR3 is TGTGCCAGCAGTGATACAGGGTTTCCTTCACCCCTCCACTTT.

The chain has TRBV27 and TRBJ2-5; TRBD2 aligns across 12 bases. Germline lookup yields CDR1 MNHEY and CDR2 SMNVEV (reference sequence). The CDR3 runs 15 residues. The trim removed 6 bases at V and 5 bases at J, leaving 7 bases unmatched. The CDR3: CASSATSGGMETQYF. CDR3 coding DNA: TGTGCCAGCAGCGCAACTAGCGGGGGGATGGAGACCCAGTACTTC.